These 24 T cell receptor beta chains originate from one sample sequenced in a study of blood T cell dynamics during melanoma immunotherapy. The sample's time point: pre-treatment baseline. Sequencing was performed with immunoSEQ multiplex PCR; in TCRdb, only in-frame clones are kept and a portion is missing. This sample carries around 26,000 clones, around 88% of them seen once, and the ten largest clones take over 3.5%. The specimen comprised blood, sampled from a patient treated with checkpoint blockade. The receptors were gathered from a human donor with melanoma.

The V and J genes are TRBV7-2 and TRBJ2-1; D is undetermined. In germline, CDR1 is SGHTA, CDR2 FQGNSA. With 5 bases removed from V and 6 bases from J, the gap between germline ends came to 8 bases. There are 12 residues in the CDR3. This CDR3 reads CASSLTFNEQFF. The CDR3 nucleotides are TGTGCCAGCAGCCTAACGTTCAATGAGCAGTTCTTC.

This chain links TRBV28 with TRBJ1-5, with D possibly being TRBD1 (6 bases). Germline V gene lookup returns CDR1 MDHEN and CDR2 SYDVKM. V shed 7 bases and J shed 1 base, with 17 bases lying between them. This CDR3 has 16 amino acids. In DNA, the CDR3 is TGTGCCAGCACCATAGGGGGGGCGAGAAGCAATCAGCCCCAGCATTTT. Its protein is CASTIGGARSNQPQHF.

The V and J genes are TRBV2 and TRBJ1-2; D not certain. The CDR3 is 13 residues long. From germline, CDR1 is SNHLY and CDR2 FYNNEI. V gave up 7 bases and J gave up 7 bases, with 16 bases separating them. The CDR3 is CASTADGAGGYTF. CDR3 in DNA: TGTGCCAGCACGGCGGACGGTGCTGGTGGCTACACCTTC.

The chain links TRBV7-9 to TRBJ2-7; 10 bases map to TRBD1. Germline-derived CDR1 and CDR2 are SEHNR and FQNEAQ (reference sequence). V dropped 0 bases and J dropped 2; count of bases not matched to a gene: 4. This CDR3 region has 16 residues. The CDR3 DNA follows: TGTGCCAGCAGCTTAGCGGGGACAGGGGCCCCCTACGAGCAGTACTTC. Residues: CASSLAGTGAPYEQYF.

The J gene is TRBJ2-3, the V gene TRBV2, with TRBD2 as a possible D gene (6 bases). CDR1 is SNHLY and CDR2 is FYNNEI in the germline V gene. CDR3 length: 13 residues. V was pared by 2 bases and J by 3 bases, with 6 bases between. Here the CDR3 reads CASSERETDTQYF. The CDR3 region has the DNA TGTGCCAGCAGTGAACGGGAGACAGATACGCAGTATTTT.

This chain connects TRBV11-2 to TRBJ2-5, with 9 bases lining up with TRBD1. This CDR3 region has 14 residues. Trimming took 5 bases from V and 3 from J; bases not matched to a gene: 4. Germline assignment: CDR1 SGHAT and CDR2 FQNNGV. The chain's CDR3 is CASSPWTGEETQYF. CDR3 sequence (DNA): TGTGCCAGCAGCCCTTGGACAGGGGAAGAGACCCAGTACTTC.

This chain connects TRBV28 to TRBJ1-2, with D possibly TRBD1 on 5 matching bases. Germline V CDR1 and CDR2: MDHEN, SYDVKM. CDR3 length equals 13 residues. V was trimmed by 3 bases and J by 4 bases, leaving 9 bases between them. The CDR3 protein is CASSFGGLYGYTF. CDR3 sequence (DNA): TGTGCCAGCAGTTTTGGGGGACTCTATGGCTACACCTTC.

This sequence joins TRBV28 and TRBJ1-5; D is possibly TRBD1 (5 bases). V lost 2 bases and J 4 bases, leaving 15 bases between the germline ends. CDR1 and CDR2 (germline): MDHEN, SYDVKM. The CDR3 is 16 amino acids. In DNA, the CDR3 is TGTGCCAGCAGTTTAAATTCAGGGATCGGTAATCAGCCCCAGCATTTT. Translation: CASSLNSGIGNQPQHF.

The CDR3 sequence is CASSPSAGPSGNTIYF. The CDR3 nucleotides read TGTGCCAGCAGCCCCAGCGCAGGGCCCTCTGGAAACACCATATATTTT. This chain connects TRBV9 to TRBJ1-3, with a weak D call TRBD1 (5 bases). Germline V gene lookup returns CDR1 SGDLS and CDR2 YYNGEE. CDR3 size: 16 residues. The V end lost 4 bases, the J end lost 0 bases, and 14 bases lay between the germline ends.

This clone was seen only once. The rearrangement uses TRBV21-1 and TRBJ2-1; the table's TRBD2 call for D was not verified on the DNA. TRBV21-1 is assigned pseudogene status. This CDR3 comprises 17 residues. CDR3 nucleotides: TGTGCCAGCAGCAAAGAGGCGAGGCCCGGGACCTACAATGAGCAGTTCTTC. Translated: CASSKEARPGTYNEQFF.

This chain links TRBV7-2 with TRBJ2-1; D possibly corresponds to TRBD2 (6 bases). V was shortened by 1 base and J by 7 bases, with 14 bases between the two germline ends. Germline V lookup: CDR1 SGHTA, CDR2 FQGNSA. This CDR3 contains 15 residues. CDR3 nucleotides: TGTGCCAGCAGCTTAGTAAAACTAGCTCGGAATGAGCAGTTCTTC. Translation gives CASSLVKLARNEQFF.

This clone has just a few counts. The rearrangement uses TRBV7-9 and TRBJ2-7; D ambiguous. V was cut by 5 bases and J by 0 bases, with 5 bases left in between. CDR1 is SEHNR and CDR2 is FQNEAQ in the germline V gene (reference sequence). CDR3 length: 12 amino acids. The CDR3 is CASSISSYEQYF. The CDR3 region has the DNA TGTGCCAGCAGCATAAGCTCCTACGAGCAGTACTTC.

The J gene is TRBJ2-5, the V gene TRBV7-3; TRBD2 might be the D (6 bases). V was trimmed by 0 bases and J by 7 bases, leaving 9 bases between them. CDR3 length equals 13 residues. Per the germline V gene, CDR1 is SGHTA and CDR2 is FQGTGA. The CDR3: CASSLTGEATQYF. The CDR3 DNA reads TGTGCCAGCAGCTTAACAGGGGAGGCGACCCAGTACTTC.

The rearrangement uses TRBV25-1 and TRBJ2-1; D is perhaps TRBD2 (6 bases). V shed 1 base and J shed 10 bases, with 11 bases lying between them. The germline gives CDR1 MGHDK, CDR2 SYGVNS. This CDR3 region has 13 residues. The CDR3 coding sequence is TGTGCCAGCAGTGAATGGGGGGAGCAGGAGCAGTTCTTC. It yields the protein CASSEWGEQEQFF.

V gene TRBV29-1 combines with J gene TRBJ2-5, with 9 bases fitting TRBD2. CDR1 and CDR2 from the germline V gene are SQVTM and ANQGSEA. Trimming cost V 5 bases and J 4 bases; bases outside gene matches: 11. The length of the CDR3 is 15 residues. The DNA for the CDR3 is TGCAGCGTTTCGAAGGGACTAGCCTTAGCAGAGACCCAGTACTTC. Protein product: CSVSKGLALAETQYF.

This clone was seen more than once but under ten times. The CDR3 region has the DNA TGCGCCAGCAGCCGGGGGACAGGGGGCTACGAGCAGTACTTC. Its protein product is CASSRGTGGYEQYF. This rearrangement joins TRBV5-1 to TRBJ2-7; TRBD1 aligns across 11 bases. J was trimmed by 3 bases and V by 4 bases; bases with no gene match: 3. The germline CDR1 and CDR2 sequences are SGHRS and YFSETQ. The length of the CDR3 is 14 residues.

The chain employs TRBV6-6 and TRBJ2-1, with D uncertain. The V end was cut by 3 bases, the J end by 9 bases, with 9 bases between. The CDR3 runs to 12 residues. CDR1 is MNHNY, CDR2 SVGAGI, per germline (reference sequence). CDR3 in DNA: TGTGCCAGCAGTTATCCTACTCCTGAGCAGTTCTTC. Amino acid sequence: CASSYPTPEQFF.

In its sample, this clone was seen a few times. V is TRBV6-1 and J is TRBJ2-7; D is undetermined. Germline CDR1 reads MNHNS; CDR2 reads SASEGT. The V end lost 3 bases, the J end lost 1 base, and 10 bases lay between the germline ends. The CDR3 spans 14 residues. CDR3 residues: CASSEVPRSYEQYF. In nucleotides, the CDR3 is TGTGCCAGCAGTGAGGTCCCGAGATCCTACGAGCAGTACTTC.

The CDR3 DNA reads TGTGCCACCAGTCCGATGAGCTCCTACAATGAGCAGTTCTTC. Amino acid sequence: CATSPMSSYNEQFF. V and J are TRBV19 and TRBJ2-1, with D uncertain. The V end was cut by 10 bases, the J end by 0 bases, with 13 bases between. There are 14 residues in the CDR3. Looked up from germline, CDR1 is LNHDA and CDR2 is SQIVND (reference sequence). The full variable domain, completed using reference TRBV19 and TRBJ2-1, is DGGITQSPKYLFRKEGQNVTLSCEQNLNHDAMYWYRQDPGQGLRLIYYSQIVNDFQKGDIAEGYSVSREKKESFPLTVTSAQKNPTAFYLCATSPMSSYNEQFFGPGTRLTVL.

This chain uses TRBV7-3 with TRBJ1-6, with 8 bases identical to TRBD1. V shed 5 bases and J 10 bases; nucleotides not matched to a gene: 10. This CDR3 spans 15 amino acids. CDR1 is SGHTA and CDR2 is FQGTGA in the germline V gene. For the CDR3, the DNA is TGTGCCAGCAGCCCCTCGGGACAGGTCGGATCACCCCTCCACTTT. Its protein product is CASSPSGQVGSPLHF.

This chain connects TRBV5-4 to TRBJ1-2, with TRBD1 matching 10 bases. Losses at the gene ends were 4 bases for V and 4 bases for J; bases not matched to a gene: 7. Per the germline V gene, CDR1 is SGHNT and CDR2 is YYREEE (reference sequence). The CDR3 totals 15 residues. The CDR3 is CASSTGTGAIYGYTF. The DNA of the CDR3 is TGTGCCAGCAGCACCGGGACAGGGGCGATCTATGGCTACACCTTC.

This chain links TRBV5-1 with TRBJ2-1, with D perhaps TRBD1 or TRBD2 (5 bases each). The germline V gene has CDR1 SGHRS and CDR2 YFSETQ. The V end was cut by 1 base, the J end by 9 bases, with 17 bases between. The CDR3 is 15 residues long. The CDR3: CASSLNWGSPSEQFF. DNA for the CDR3: TGCGCCAGCAGCTTGAACTGGGGGTCTCCCAGTGAGCAGTTCTTC.

This chain joins TRBV14 and TRBJ2-7; possible D gene TRBD2, 5 bases. The CDR3 length is 15 residues. The V end lost 1 base, the J end lost 0 bases, and 10 bases lay between the germline ends. CDR1 SGHDN and CDR2 FVKESK come from the germline V gene. The CDR3 protein is CASSQGSGFSYEQYF. CDR3 nucleotides: TGTGCCAGCAGCCAAGGTTCGGGGTTCTCCTACGAGCAGTACTTC.

DNA of the CDR3: TGTGCCAGCAGCCCCGGACATTTTTCCATCTATGGCTACACCTTC. Protein: CASSPGHFSIYGYTF. This rearrangement joins TRBV21-1 to TRBJ1-2; the D call in the table, TRBD1, was not verified against the DNA. TRBV21-1 is designated a pseudogene. This CDR3 contains 15 residues.